This TCR beta chain emerged from a study of patients and donors after allogeneic stem cell transplantation. There are a few counts of this clonotype. Using its own MiXCR run on the RT-PCR reads, TCRdb lists one record per CDR3 protein. The table has 110,000 or so distinct CDR3 sequences, approximately 40% seen once. There are 15 residues in the CDR3. The V gene end was trimmed by 7 bases and the J gene end by 3 bases; junction bases not matched to a gene: 7. The sequence was obtained from a human donor who was either an allogeneic HSCT recipient or a stem cell or donor lymphocyte infusion donor (not recorded which). It is not recorded whose cells these are; they may come from a transplant donor. The rearrangement joins TRBV12-3 or TRBV12-4 to TRBJ2-1; 9 bases fit TRBD2. The sample consisted of blood, either unsorted or a sorted T cell fraction (not recorded which). The CDR3 nucleotides read TGTGCCAGCACCTCGAGCGGGAGGAACTACAATGAGCAGTTCTTC. This encodes CASTSSGRNYNEQFF.